This TCR beta chain was sequenced for a study of CD8+CD57+ T cells in acquired aplastic anemia. Study details: Sorted cells (CD4+ and CD8+) yielded DNA amounts that averaged roughly 3.5 ug.

The template used for profiling TCR beta VDJ and CDR3 was genomic DNA. TCRdb used MiXCR to reprocess the reads, holding one entry per CDR3 protein. The repertoire includes roughly 180,000 distinct CDR3 sequences, about half of them detected once, and under 3.5% sits in the top ten. Ten or more counts support this clonotype. What it recognizes is unknown. Study results and caveats: It was found that some 30 CD8+ CDR3 sequences were shared between patients and controls. For CD8+ Simpson's diversity, patients and controls showed no significant difference.

V lost 2 bases, J lost 6 bases, and 4 bases stayed unmatched. Per germline, CDR1 SGHTA and CDR2 FQGNSA. This CDR3 comprises 16 residues. The source of this sequence is a human donor in good health. The chain uses TRBV7-2 and TRBJ2-3, with 14 positions matching TRBD2. The sequencing input was sorted CD4+, CD8+, or CD8+CD57+ T cells (not recorded which) from PBMCs. Here the CDR3 reads CASSLYGTSGSDTQYF. CDR3 coding DNA: TGTGCCAGCAGCTTATACGGGACTAGCGGGAGCGATACGCAGTATTTT.